This is a list of T cell receptor beta chains from one sample in a study of blood T cell repertoires in COVID-19. Clones were sequenced by immunoSEQ multiplex PCR, and TCRdb holds only the in-frame ones, with some missing. The sample shows some 100,000 clones, roughly 85% of them seen only once. Sequenced material: PBMCs or T cells enriched from blood (not recorded which). The receptors were gathered from a woman aged 50 to 60 who had recovered from COVID-19. Both conserved end residues are part of each CDR3. The order of the fields is clone size, V gene, J gene, D gene, CDR3 protein, CDR3 DNA. A D gene is named only where the DNA matches it firmly. Rows give clone size only sometimes, using once, few, many, or a class for an expanded clone.

>.|TRBV28|TRBJ2-7|TRBD2
CASSPLGLAGSEQYF
TGTGCCAGCAGCCCCCTGGGACTAGCGGGCAGCGAGCAGTACTTC
>once|TRBV5-1|TRBJ2-3|.
CASSVRGFTDTQYF
TGCGCCAGCAGTGTTCGGGGGTTCACAGATACGCAGTATTTT
>.|TRBV6-5|TRBJ1-1|TRBD1
CASRQGQTEAFF
TGTGCCAGCAGACAGGGACAGACTGAAGCTTTCTTT
>few|TRBV5-6|TRBJ1-5|.
CASSLQGYGQPQHF
TGTGCCAGCAGCCTACAGGGTTACGGTCAGCCCCAGCATTTT
>.|TRBV5-1|TRBJ2-7|.
CASSRTQGTQQYF
TGCGCCAGCAGCCGAACACAGGGCACACAGCAGTACTTC
>.|TRBV5-8|TRBJ1-5|.
CASSIRDSSNQPQHF
TGTGCCAGCAGCATCCGGGACTCTAGCAATCAGCCCCAGCATTTT
>.|TRBV7-9|TRBJ2-7|.
CASSTEYEQYF
TGTGCCAGCAGCACAGAATACGAGCAGTACTTC
>.|TRBV5-4|TRBJ2-7|TRBD2
CASSPSGGQAYEQYF
TGTGCCAGCAGCCCCAGCGGGGGGCAAGCCTACGAGCAGTACTTC
>.|TRBV28|TRBJ2-7|TRBD2
CASRTGTSGTIPYEQYF
TGTGCCAGCCGAACCGGGACTAGCGGGACTATCCCCTACGAGCAGTACTTC
>.|TRBV27|TRBJ2-7|TRBD2
CASSRPSGGAMWGEQYF
TGTGCCAGCAGCCGCCCCAGCGGGGGGGCTATGTGGGGCGAGCAGTACTTC
>.|TRBV4-1|TRBJ1-4|.
CASSQDPPSSTNEKLFF
TGCGCCAGCAGCCAAGACCCCCCCAGTTCAACTAATGAAAAACTGTTTTTT
>once|TRBV28|TRBJ1-1|.
CASSWRGGLEAFF
TGTGCCAGCAGTTGGAGGGGGGGCCTTGAAGCTTTCTTT
>.|TRBV7-3|TRBJ2-5|.
CASSPGNQETQYF
TGTGCCAGCAGCCCCGGGAACCAAGAGACCCAGTACTTC
>.|TRBV28|TRBJ1-1|.
CASSPRGTEAFF
TGTGCCAGCAGCCCCAGAGGGACTGAAGCTTTCTTT
>.|TRBV7-6|TRBJ2-1|.
CASSVDNTNNEQFF
TGTGCCAGCAGCGTGGACAATACCAACAATGAGCAGTTCTTC
>.|TRBV5-1|TRBJ2-7|TRBD2
CASSLEAGSRGGTYEQYF
TGCGCCAGCAGCTTGGAAGCAGGGTCGCGCGGGGGGACCTACGAGCAGTACTTC
>.|TRBV5-1|TRBJ2-1|.
CASAYGGGNEQFF
TGCGCCAGCGCCTACGGGGGTGGCAATGAGCAGTTCTTC
>once|TRBV5-4|TRBJ2-1|TRBD2
CASSLGGLAGGGEQFF
TGTGCCAGCAGCTTAGGGGGTCTAGCGGGAGGGGGAGAGCAGTTCTTC
>.|TRBV3-1/TRBV3-2|TRBJ2-3|TRBD1
CASSPRTGSTDTQYF
TGTGCCAGCAGCCCTAGGACAGGGAGCACAGATACGCAGTATTTT
>.|TRBV6-1|TRBJ2-7|.
CASSEHFRAYEQYF
TGTGCCAGCAGTGAACATTTCAGGGCCTACGAGCAGTACTTC
>.|TRBV6-5|TRBJ1-4|.
CASSYSRGNEKLFF
TGTGCCAGCAGTTACTCACGAGGAAATGAAAAACTGTTTTTT
>.|TRBV28|TRBJ1-2|.
CASSREGGLYGYTF
TGTGCCAGCAGTCGCGAGGGGGGGCTATATGGCTACACCTTC
>.|TRBV20-1|TRBJ2-7|.
CSASTGLYEQYF
TGCAGTGCTAGTACCGGACTCTACGAGCAGTACTTC
>.|TRBV5-6|TRBJ1-5|.
CASSVQGGPQHF
TGTGCCAGCAGCGTACAGGGCGGTCCCCAGCATTTT
>.|TRBV6-5|TRBJ1-6|.
CASSSGLYNSPLHF
TGTGCCAGCAGTTCGGGACTCTATAATTCACCCCTCCACTTT
>.|TRBV7-2|TRBJ1-1|TRBD1
CASSLVRTGGWTEAFF
TGTGCCAGCAGCTTAGTCCGGACAGGGGGCTGGACTGAAGCTTTCTTT
>.|TRBV5-1|TRBJ1-4|.
CASSRGGATNEKLFF
TGCGCCAGCAGCCGGGGGGGTGCAACTAATGAAAAACTGTTTTTT
>.|TRBV9|TRBJ2-7|TRBD1
CASSAYRDRGNEQYF
TGTGCCAGCAGCGCATACCGGGACAGGGGTAACGAGCAGTACTTC
>once|TRBV5-1|TRBJ1-1|TRBD1
CASSLERTGGNTEAFF
TGCGCCAGCAGCTTGGAAAGGACAGGAGGGAACACTGAAGCTTTCTTT
>.|TRBV15|TRBJ1-4|TRBD1
CATSTWAGGVEKLFF
TGTGCCACCAGCACTTGGGCAGGGGGCGTTGAAAAACTGTTTTTT
>few|TRBV7-9|TRBJ2-3|.
CASSRLGGTDTQYF
TGTGCCAGCAGCCGCCTCGGGGGCACAGATACGCAGTATTTT
>few|TRBV7-9|TRBJ1-6|.
CASSLTTGNSPLHF
TGTGCCAGCAGCTTAACGACGGGGAATTCACCCCTCCACTTT
>.|TRBV29-1|TRBJ1-2|TRBD1
CSALGQEANYGYTF
TGCAGCGCCCTTGGACAGGAAGCTAACTATGGCTACACCTTC
>once|TRBV5-1|TRBJ2-7|.
CASSSGLLSYEQYF
TGCGCCAGCAGCTCGGGACTCCTAAGTTACGAGCAGTACTTC
>.|TRBV9|TRBJ2-3|.
CASSVEVSRGDTQYF
TGTGCCAGCAGCGTAGAGGTATCTAGGGGGGATACGCAGTATTTT
>.|TRBV5-6|TRBJ2-4|TRBD2
CASSGIGEGRIQYF
TGTGCCAGCAGTGGGATTGGGGAGGGACGCATTCAGTACTTC
>.|TRBV19|TRBJ1-1|TRBD1
CASSTIIRDRGTEAFF
TGTGCCAGTAGTACAATAATCCGGGACAGGGGAACTGAAGCTTTCTTT
>.|TRBV28|TRBJ1-2|TRBD1
CASSLRQGRDGYTF
TGTGCCAGCAGTTTGAGACAGGGACGGGATGGCTACACCTTC
>.|TRBV28|TRBJ2-1|TRBD2
CASSDTGTSAYNEQFF
TGTGCCAGCAGTGATACCGGGACTAGTGCCTACAATGAGCAGTTCTTC
>few|TRBV7-9|TRBJ2-6|.
CASSLGSSGANVLTF
TGTGCCAGCAGCTTAGGGAGCTCTGGGGCCAACGTCCTGACTTTC
>.|TRBV30|TRBJ2-3|TRBD2
CAWSRASGSIKDTQYF
TGTGCCTGGAGTAGGGCTAGCGGGAGTATAAAGGATACGCAGTATTTT